Each of the 30 T cell receptor beta chains below was sequenced from the same sample in a study of identical twins. Each CDR3 protein is one row after TCRdb ran MiXCR on the 5' RACE reads. The profile shows hundreds of thousands of distinct CDR3 sequences, around 5.7% of them singletons. The source material was naive T cells sorted from blood. Every receptor here comes from a man aged 18 to 29 in good health.

V is TRBV9 and J is TRBJ2-1; D perhaps matches TRBD2 (5 bases). Germline values: CDR1 SGDLS, CDR2 YYNGEE. V was cut by 2 bases and J by 2 bases, with 14 bases left in between. This CDR3 is built from 16 residues. CDR3 residues: CASSVRVNRPYNEQFF. The CDR3 nucleotides are TGTGCCAGCAGCGTGAGGGTGAACAGACCCTACAATGAGCAGTTCTTC. Looking up the rest from reference TRBV9 and TRBJ2-1 gives the full variable domain: DSGVTQTPKHLITATGQRVTLRCSPRSGDLSVYWYQQSLDQGLQFLIQYYNGEERAKGNILERFSAQQFPDLHSELNLSSLELGDSALYFCASSVRVNRPYNEQFFGPGTRLTVL.

This clonotype appeared many times. The gene calls are TRBV20-1 and TRBJ2-1; 13 positions match TRBD2. This CDR3 is 15 amino acids long. J gave up 8 bases and V 6 bases, and 10 bases lay outside the gene matches. Per the germline V gene, CDR1 is DFQATT and CDR2 is SNEGSKA (reference sequence). The CDR3 region is CSAFLGTSGKDEQFF. The CDR3 region has the DNA TGCAGTGCATTCCTCGGGACTAGCGGGAAGGATGAGCAGTTCTTC.

This clonotype came up a few times. This rearrangement joins TRBV12-3 or TRBV12-4 to TRBJ1-3, with D unclear. The CDR3 is made up of 16 amino acids. Trimming pared 6 bases from V and 0 bases from J, leaving 15 bases between. The CDR3 loop is CASRRSLSNSGNTIYF. The CDR3 region has the DNA TGTGCCAGCAGGCGCTCCCTGAGTAACTCTGGAAACACCATATATTTT.

CDR3 in DNA: TGTGCCAGCAGTTCGACTAGCGGGAGAAGAGAGACCCAGTACTTC. Its protein product is CASSSTSGRRETQYF. V and J are TRBV27 and TRBJ2-5, with 12 nucleotides matching TRBD2. The ends lost 4 bases at V and 4 bases at J; junction bases unmatched: 4. The CDR3 loop spans 15 amino acids. Germline V gene lookup returns CDR1 MNHEY and CDR2 SMNVEV (reference sequence).

The chain carries TRBV5-5 and TRBJ2-1; possible D gene TRBD2, 6 bases. CDR3 length: 14 residues. V was shortened by 6 bases and J by 8 bases, with 18 bases between the two germline ends. CDR1 and CDR2 (germline): SGHKS, YYEKEE (reference sequence). The CDR3 reads CASTRGREPYEQFF. The CDR3 nucleotides are TGTGCCAGCACCCGGGGACGGGAGCCCTATGAGCAGTTCTTC.

This clonotype has only one observation. The chain joins TRBV19 to TRBJ2-2; TRBD2 agrees at 12 bases. The ends lost 4 bases at V and 4 bases at J; junction bases unmatched: 7. Germline lookup yields CDR1 LNHDA and CDR2 SQIVND (reference sequence). The CDR3 spans 17 residues. The CDR3 here is CASSTLAGGPGTGELFF. CDR3 nucleotides: TGTGCCAGTAGTACGCTAGCGGGAGGGCCAGGCACCGGGGAGCTGTTTTTT.

This chain connects TRBV15 to TRBJ2-1; D might be TRBD1 (8 bases). CDR3 length equals 14 residues. Between the trimmed V and J ends, which lost 3 bases and 7 bases, there was a span of 13 bases. Germline V gives CDR1 LNHNV, CDR2 YYDKDF (reference sequence). CDR3 in amino acids: CATSSLQGGNEQFF. In DNA form, the CDR3 reads TGTGCCACCAGCAGTTTACAGGGGGGGAATGAGCAGTTCTTC.

V usage is TRBV19 and J usage is TRBJ2-3; D is perhaps TRBD1 (6 bases). V lost 8 bases and J lost 0, with 24 bases in between. In germline, CDR1 is LNHDA, CDR2 SQIVND (reference sequence). This CDR3 spans 18 amino acids. In nucleotides, the CDR3 is TGTGCCAGTGGGGTTCAGGGGCCGAAACGACGTAGCACAGATACGCAGTATTTT. It specifies CASGVQGPKRRSTDTQYF. The whole variable domain, remainder taken from reference TRBV19 and TRBJ2-3, is DGGITQSPKYLFRKEGQNVTLSCEQNLNHDAMYWYRQDPGQGLRLIYYSQIVNDFQKGDIAEGYSVSREKKESFPLTVTSAQKNPTAFYLCASGVQGPKRRSTDTQYFGPGTRLTVL.

This clonotype appeared many times. V gene TRBV6-2 or TRBV6-3 combines with J gene TRBJ1-2, with a weak D call TRBD1 (5 bases). The CDR3 runs to 16 residues. Germline CDR1 MNHEY, CDR2 SVGEGT. Deletions cut 7 bases from V and 4 bases from J, with 22 bases between. CDR3 DNA: TGTGCCAGCACTAACGGACCGGGACCTTGGGGCTATGGCTACACCTTC. This encodes CASTNGPGPWGYGYTF.

This clonotype came up a few times. The genes are TRBV2 and TRBJ2-7; TRBD1 matches at 9 bases. The junction had 1 base not matched to a gene; V was cut back by 5 bases and J by 2 bases. The CDR3 is 13 amino acids. In germline, CDR1 is SNHLY, CDR2 FYNNEI. The CDR3, as DNA: TGTGCCAGCAGTTGGGACAGGGCCTACGAGCAGTACGTC. As protein: CASSWDRAYEQYV.

This clonotype appeared a few times. The chain joins TRBV24-1 to TRBJ2-1; a possible D gene is TRBD1 (6 bases). V shed 0 bases and J shed 8 bases, with 19 bases lying between them. Germline V gene sequence: CDR1 KGHDR, CDR2 SFDVKD. The CDR3 totals 17 residues. CDR3 sequence reads: CATSDLGGGPGVDEQFF. The CDR3 DNA reads as TGTGCCACCAGTGATTTGGGTGGAGGCCCAGGGGTCGATGAGCAGTTCTTC.

This clonotype has at least ten counts. The CDR3 DNA is TGCGCCAGCAGCTTGGCCGGGGGGAATGCCTACAATGAGCAGTTCTTC. Amino acids: CASSLAGGNAYNEQFF. The chain is built from TRBV5-1 and TRBJ2-1; 7 nucleotides agree with TRBD2. From germline, CDR1 is SGHRS and CDR2 YFSETQ. Losses at the gene ends were 0 bases for V and 2 bases for J; bases not matched to a gene: 5. This CDR3 contains 16 residues.

Only a few counts were recorded for this clonotype. This chain uses TRBV11-2 with TRBJ2-1, with unresolved D. Trimming left V 2 bases short and J 8 bases short, with 7 bases between. Per the germline V gene, CDR1 is SGHAT and CDR2 is FQNNGV. This CDR3 comprises 12 residues. In DNA form, the CDR3 reads TGTGCCAGCAGCTTACTCCCTGATGAGCAGTTCTTC. Protein sequence: CASSLLPDEQFF. Combining the CDR3 with reference TRBV11-2 and TRBJ2-1 gives the whole variable domain EAGVAQSPRYKIIEKRQSVAFWCNPISGHATLYWYQQILGQGPKLLIQFQNNGVVDDSQLPKDRFSAERLKGVDSTLKIQPAKLEDSAVYLCASSLLPDEQFFGPGTRLTVL.

The CDR3 region is CASSQIQGTEQFF. CDR3 coding DNA: TGTGCCAGCAGCCAAATACAGGGCACTGAGCAGTTCTTC. The chain couples TRBV11-3 to TRBJ2-1; D perhaps matches TRBD1 (6 bases). Trimming removed 5 bases from V and 9 bases from J, with 14 bases in between. The CDR3 covers 13 residues. Germline V CDR1 and CDR2: SGHNT, YENEEA.

This clonotype was seen at least ten times. The V call is TRBV7-2, the J call TRBJ2-7, with a tentative D call TRBD2 (5 bases). The CDR3 contains 14 residues. Germline V gene data show CDR1 as SGHTA and CDR2 as FQGNSA. Trimming shortened V by 4 bases and J by 0 bases, and 10 bases separated the two germline ends. The CDR3 DNA reads TGTGCCAGCAGCTCTTCGGGGAGCTCCTACGAGCAGTACGTC. It is translated as CASSSSGSSYEQYV.

This clonotype was seen more than once but under ten times. This chain uses TRBV7-8 with TRBJ2-3; 7 bases fit TRBD1. J gave up 6 bases and V 5 bases, and 14 bases lay outside the gene matches. In germline, CDR1 is SGHVS, CDR2 FQNEAQ. The CDR3 loop spans 16 amino acids. The CDR3 DNA reads TGTGCCAGCAGCCCAAGCCGACAGGGTCCCGCTGATACGCAGTATTTT. As protein: CASSPSRQGPADTQYF.

This clonotype has ten or more counts. The gene calls are TRBV6-5 and TRBJ1-6; D is unclear. The germline V gene encodes CDR1 MNHEY and CDR2 SVGAGI. CDR3 length: 12 amino acids. Trimming shortened V by 2 bases and J by 14 bases, and 10 bases separated the two germline ends. For the CDR3, the DNA is TGTGCCAGCAGTTACCCCGGCTCCACCCTCCACTTT. Amino acids: CASSYPGSTLHF.

This clonotype was detected many times. This chain connects TRBV7-2 to TRBJ2-4; D is undetermined. CDR3 length: 14 residues. V was trimmed by 1 base and J by 0 bases, leaving 4 bases between them. The germline gives CDR1 SGHTA, CDR2 FQGNSA. CDR3 DNA: TGTGCCAGCAGCTTAGTTCTAGCCAAAAACATTCAGTACTTC. As protein: CASSLVLAKNIQYF.

Only a few counts were recorded for this clonotype. The chain has TRBV5-6 and TRBJ2-2; D is possibly TRBD1 (8 bases). This CDR3 has 19 amino acids. Looked up from germline, CDR1 is SGHDT and CDR2 is YYEEEE. V gave up 4 bases and J gave up 4 bases, with 26 bases separating them. In DNA form, the CDR3 reads TGTGCCAGCAGCAAAGCCGGTCTACAGGGGGGGCGGAGCACCGGGGAGCTGTTTTTT. This translates into CASSKAGLQGGRSTGELFF.

This chain connects TRBV6-5 to TRBJ1-2; TRBD1 might be the D (5 bases). V lost 3 bases and J lost 0, with 11 bases in between. The CDR3 consists of 15 residues. CDR1 MNHEY and CDR2 SVGAGI come from the germline V gene. CDR3 sequence: CASSYKRGANYGYTF. CDR3 in DNA: TGTGCCAGCAGTTATAAGAGGGGAGCTAACTATGGCTACACCTTC.

V is TRBV11-2 and J is TRBJ2-1; 8 bases line up with TRBD2. Germline CDR1 and CDR2: SGHAT and FQNNGV. The CDR3 extends over 16 amino acids. Germline trimming cut 3 bases from V and 0 bases from J; bases unmatched to any gene: 4. Here the CDR3 reads CASSFIAGSSYNEQFF. DNA for the CDR3: TGTGCCAGCAGCTTCATAGCGGGGAGCTCCTACAATGAGCAGTTCTTC.

This clonotype was counted ten times or more. The chain is built from TRBV10-3 and TRBJ2-2; D not certain. V lost 6 bases and J 5 bases, leaving 7 bases between the germline ends. The CDR3 extends over 12 amino acids. Germline CDR1 reads ENHRY; CDR2 reads SYGVKD. CDR3 nucleotide sequence: TGTGCCATCAGCCCCGGTACCGGGGAGCTGTTTTTT. Amino acids: CAISPGTGELFF.

This clonotype has ten or more counts. The V and J genes are TRBV5-1 and TRBJ2-3; D remains ambiguous. Germline CDR1 reads SGHRS; CDR2 reads YFSETQ. V gave up 7 bases and J gave up 1 base, with 16 bases separating them. The CDR3 length is 15 residues. The DNA of the CDR3 is TGCGCCAGCTATCTGCAGCACCGAGGCACAGATACGCAGTATTTT. This sequence encodes CASYLQHRGTDTQYF.

The chain employs TRBV12-3 or TRBV12-4 and TRBJ1-1; TRBD1 is a possible D gene (6 bases). The length of the CDR3 is 13 residues. Between the trimmed V and J ends, which lost 6 bases and 5 bases, there was a span of 13 bases. The CDR3 DNA is TGTGCCAGCAGCGATCAGGGGAGGACTGAAGCTTTCTTT. Amino acid sequence: CASSDQGRTEAFF.

The V gene is TRBV4-2, the J gene TRBJ2-3; D might be TRBD2 (5 bases). Per the germline V gene, CDR1 is LGHNA and CDR2 is YNFKEQ. The ends were cut back, 3 bases at V and 1 base at J, with 17 bases in the middle. The CDR3 extends over 17 amino acids. The CDR3 sequence: CASSHLKASLGTDTQYF. The CDR3, as DNA: TGTGCCAGCAGCCACCTGAAAGCTAGCCTGGGCACAGATACGCAGTATTTT.

The genes are TRBV28 and TRBJ2-1; 10 nucleotides match TRBD2. The CDR3 extends over 18 amino acids. Germline values: CDR1 MDHEN, CDR2 SYDVKM. The V segment lost 3 bases and the J segment 5 bases; nucleotides outside the gene matches: 13. CDR3 in DNA: TGTGCCAGCAGTTTCATAGGTTTAGGCCTAGCGGGAGACAATGAGCAGTTCTTC. Protein: CASSFIGLGLAGDNEQFF.

This clonotype was picked up many times. The chain has TRBV5-1 and TRBJ2-7; TRBD2 matches at 7 bases. V lost 4 bases and J lost 0; bases outside the gene matches: 10. CDR3 length equals 16 residues. The germline gives CDR1 SGHRS, CDR2 YFSETQ. The CDR3 spells CASSPGASGSSYEQYV. The CDR3 region has the DNA TGCGCCAGCAGCCCAGGAGCTAGCGGTAGCTCCTACGAGCAGTACGTC.

In its sample, this clonotype was seen many times. This sequence joins TRBV20-1 and TRBJ2-7, with D perhaps matching TRBD2 (5 bases). V dropped 6 bases and J dropped 3 bases, with 21 bases sitting between them. The CDR3 is made up of 15 amino acids. Looked up from germline, CDR1 is DFQATT and CDR2 is SNEGSKA (reference sequence). CDR3 nucleotides: TGCAGTGCCCGAACGTCTCTAGCCCCCTACTACGAGCAGTACTTC. Protein sequence: CSARTSLAPYYEQYF.

This clonotype was recorded at least ten times. The rearrangement joins TRBV20-1 to TRBJ1-5, with unresolved D. This CDR3 has 14 amino acids. Per germline, CDR1 DFQATT and CDR2 SNEGSKA (reference sequence). With 2 bases removed from V and 7 bases from J, the gap between germline ends came to 15 bases. DNA for the CDR3: TGCAGTGCTAGAAGATCGGGCTCCGAGCAGCCCCAGCATTTT. It encodes CSARRSGSEQPQHF.

V is TRBV20-1 and J is TRBJ1-4; D remains ambiguous. V dropped 7 bases and J dropped 0 bases, with 12 bases sitting between them. CDR1 and CDR2 (germline): DFQATT, SNEGSKA (reference sequence). This CDR3 comprises 14 residues. Here the CDR3 reads CSVSTSATNEKLFF. DNA of the CDR3: TGCAGTGTTTCGACCTCCGCAACTAATGAAAAACTGTTTTTT.